These 22 T cell receptor beta chains came from one sample sequenced in a study of shared clonotypes between healthy human individuals. Profiled with immunoSEQ multiplex PCR; TCRdb holds only in-frame clones, not every one. Of approximately 500,000 clones in the sample, roughly 85% were seen once. Sequencing was carried out using PBMCs. These receptors were taken from a woman aged 40-49 years in good health. Some clones in this sample may be carry-over from other donors' samples.

The gene calls are TRBV9 and TRBJ1-1; D is unclear. Looked up from germline, CDR1 is SGDLS and CDR2 is YYNGEE. Trimming left V 2 bases short and J 1 base short, with 6 bases between. The CDR3 consists of 13 residues. The CDR3 nucleotides are TGTGCCAGCAGCGTTAACACGAACACTGAAGCTTTCTTT. It codes for CASSVNTNTEAFF.

Note on this clone: The identical CDR3 is also encoded by other nucleotide sequences in the sample. The chain joins TRBV28 to TRBJ2-7, with no clear D. This CDR3 contains 12 residues. V was trimmed by 5 bases and J by 2 bases, leaving 7 bases between them. Germline V CDR1 and CDR2: MDHEN, SYDVKM. This chain's CDR3 is CASSHPPYEQYF. CDR3 coding DNA: TGTGCCAGCAGTCACCCCCCCTACGAGCAGTACTTC.

The chain carries TRBV29-1 and TRBJ2-7, with TRBD2 matching over 7 bases. The germline CDR1 and CDR2 sequences are SQVTM and ANQGSEA. This CDR3 comprises 12 residues. Losses at the gene ends were 4 bases for V and 3 bases for J; bases not matched to a gene: 3. The CDR3 DNA follows: TGCAGCGTTGGGCTAGCGGACTACGAGCAGTACTTC. This translates into CSVGLADYEQYF.

The rearrangement uses TRBV27 and TRBJ2-7; 10 bases agree with TRBD2. The germline CDR1 and CDR2 sequences are MNHEY and SMNVEV (reference sequence). V lost 2 bases, J lost 4 bases, and 11 bases stayed unmatched. The CDR3 length is 17 residues. CDR3 sequence: CASSLLGASGRFYEQYF. As DNA, the CDR3 is TGTGCCAGCAGTTTACTCGGCGCTAGCGGGAGATTTTACGAGCAGTACTTC.

The chain's CDR3 is CASSLGVETDTQYF. The CDR3 DNA reads TGCGCCAGCAGCTTGGGGGTAGAGACAGATACGCAGTATTTT. The rearrangement joins TRBV5-1 to TRBJ2-3; D is uncertain. Germline CDR1 and CDR2: SGHRS and YFSETQ. This CDR3 is 14 amino acids long. V was shortened by 0 bases and J by 3 bases, with 8 bases between the two germline ends.

The chain combines TRBV6-6 with TRBJ2-4; weak D call: TRBD1 (5 bases). The ends were cut back, 5 bases at V and 0 bases at J, with 11 bases in the middle. This CDR3 region has 15 residues. Germline V gives CDR1 MNHNY, CDR2 SVGAGI (reference sequence). In DNA, the CDR3 is TGTGCCAGCAGTCTCCAAGGGGTAGCCAAAAACATTCAGTACTTC. Translation: CASSLQGVAKNIQYF.

This clone has just one count. The gene calls are TRBV5-1 and TRBJ1-2; 7 bases align to TRBD1. With V trimmed by 8 bases and J by 0 bases, 4 bases remained unmatched. The CDR3 extends over 13 amino acids. Germline-derived CDR1 and CDR2 are SGHRS and YFSETQ. CDR3 loop: CASRTGANYGYTF. The CDR3 DNA follows: TGCGCCAGTCGAACAGGGGCTAACTATGGCTACACCTTC.

The CDR3 here is CASSRGLGPSYEQYF. CDR3 bases: TGTGCCAGCAGTAGAGGACTAGGACCTTCCTACGAGCAGTACTTC. The V call is TRBV27, the J call TRBJ2-7; 7 bases line up with TRBD2. V was clipped by 5 bases and J by 1 base; unmatched bases: 8. Germline loops: CDR1 MNHEY, CDR2 SMNVEV (reference sequence). CDR3 length equals 15 residues.

The V call is TRBV13, the J call TRBJ1-2; TRBD1 matches at 7 bases. The V gene end was trimmed by 0 bases and the J gene end by 8 bases; junction bases not matched to a gene: 3. The CDR3 has 13 residues. CDR1 and CDR2 (germline): PRHDT, FYEKMQ (reference sequence). The CDR3 is CASSLGTGKGYTF. CDR3 bases: TGTGCCAGCAGCTTAGGGACAGGGAAGGGCTACACCTTC.

The gene calls are TRBV28 and TRBJ2-2; no firm D call. V was cut by 8 bases and J by 0 bases, with 10 bases left in between. The CDR3 consists of 14 residues. From germline, CDR1 is MDHEN and CDR2 SYDVKM. CDR3 coding DNA: TGTGCCAGCTTTCCACAGCCGAACACCGGGGAGCTGTTTTTT. Translated: CASFPQPNTGELFF. Filled out from reference TRBV28 and TRBJ2-2, the complete variable domain reads DVKVTQSSRYLVKRTGEKVFLECVQDMDHENMFWYRQDPGLGLRLIYFSYDVKMKEKGDIPEGYSVSREKKERFSLILESASTNQTSMYLCASFPQPNTGELFFGEGSRLTVL.

The chain links TRBV11-2 to TRBJ2-1; D not resolved. With 1 base removed from V and 5 bases from J, the gap between germline ends came to 9 bases. CDR3 length: 14 amino acids. Germline V gene sequence: CDR1 SGHAT, CDR2 FQNNGV. CDR3 amino acids: CASSLGFRDNEQFF. Here the CDR3 DNA reads TGTGCCAGCAGCTTAGGCTTCCGGGACAATGAGCAGTTCTTC. The full variable domain, with the rest looked up from reference TRBV11-2 and TRBJ2-1, is EAGVAQSPRYKIIEKRQSVAFWCNPISGHATLYWYQQILGQGPKLLIQFQNNGVVDDSQLPKDRFSAERLKGVDSTLKIQPAKLEDSAVYLCASSLGFRDNEQFFGPGTRLTVL.

The rearrangement joins TRBV18 to TRBJ2-1, with a weak D call TRBD2 (5 bases). Germline V CDR1 and CDR2: KGHSH, LQKENI. V dropped 2 bases and J dropped 7 bases, with 6 bases sitting between them. The CDR3 extends over 12 amino acids. CDR3 protein: CASSPRRNEQFF. For the CDR3, the DNA is TGTGCCAGCTCACCAAGGAGGAATGAGCAGTTCTTC. The full variable domain, in which reference TRBV18 and TRBJ2-1 provide the parts outside the CDR3, is NAGVMQNPRHLVRRRGQEARLRCSPMKGHSHVYWYRQLPEEGLKFMVYLQKENIIDESGMPKERFSAEFPKEGPSILRIQQVVRGDSAAYFCASSPRRNEQFFGPGTRLTVL.

CDR3 coding DNA: TGTGCCACCAGCAGGGACGGGACCCTGCTGGGAGAGACCCAGTACTTC. Translating gives CATSRDGTLLGETQYF. The rearrangement joins TRBV15 to TRBJ2-5; the D call may be TRBD1 or TRBD2 (5 bases each). This CDR3 comprises 16 residues. The V gene's germline CDR1 is LNHNV and CDR2 YYDKDF (reference sequence). V was shortened by 3 bases and J by 4 bases, with 18 bases between the two germline ends.

The rearrangement links TRBV10-1 to TRBJ2-2; possible D gene TRBD1, 5 bases. This CDR3 comprises 20 residues. Trimming removed 2 bases at V and 1 base at J, with 23 bases between. The germline gives CDR1 WNHNN, CDR2 SYGVQD (reference sequence). The CDR3 nucleotides are TGCGCCAGCAGTGAGCCCGAGGATATCCTTGCACAGGAGAACACCGGGGAGCTGTTTTTT. It encodes CASSEPEDILAQENTGELFF.

The V call is TRBV11-2, the J call TRBJ1-1; D unresolved. The CDR3 runs to 13 residues. CDR1 is SGHAT and CDR2 is FQNNGV in the germline V gene. With 8 bases removed from V and 0 bases from J, the gap between germline ends came to 10 bases. In nucleotides, the CDR3 is TGTGCCAGCGGGAGGAATTTGAACACTGAAGCTTTCTTT. It codes for CASGRNLNTEAFF.

The CDR3 DNA is TGCGCCAGCAGCCGAGGACAGGGGGGGTACAATGAGCAGTTCTTC. This gives the protein CASSRGQGGYNEQFF. This chain uses TRBV4-3 with TRBJ2-1; 10 bases map to TRBD1. Germline values: CDR1 LGHNA, CDR2 YSLEER. The CDR3 loop spans 15 amino acids. Germline trimming cut 4 bases from V and 4 bases from J; bases unmatched to any gene: 4.

This chain connects TRBV18 to TRBJ1-4; unclear D gene. The V gene lost 1 base and the J gene lost 4 bases, with 16 bases spanning the gap. This CDR3 has 17 residues. CDR1 KGHSH and CDR2 LQKENI come from the germline V gene. CDR3 DNA: TGTGCCAGCTCACCACTTCCACAGCTCCGGGGTAATGAAAAACTGTTTTTT. Amino acid sequence: CASSPLPQLRGNEKLFF. The complete variable domain, with remaining parts taken from reference TRBV18 and TRBJ1-4, reads NAGVMQNPRHLVRRRGQEARLRCSPMKGHSHVYWYRQLPEEGLKFMVYLQKENIIDESGMPKERFSAEFPKEGPSILRIQQVVRGDSAAYFCASSPLPQLRGNEKLFFGSGTQLSVL.

This clone was seen just once. The J gene is TRBJ2-1, the V gene TRBV19; the match to TRBD2 covers 10 bases. CDR3 length: 14 residues. Germline V gives CDR1 LNHDA, CDR2 SQIVND (reference sequence). After removal of 3 bases from V and 6 bases from J, the junction contained 2 bases not matched to a gene. This CDR3 reads CASSISGRLNEQFF. The DNA of the CDR3 is TGTGCCAGTAGTATTAGCGGGAGGCTCAATGAGCAGTTCTTC. Supplemented by reference TRBV19 and TRBJ2-1, the full variable domain reads DGGITQSPKYLFRKEGQNVTLSCEQNLNHDAMYWYRQDPGQGLRLIYYSQIVNDFQKGDIAEGYSVSREKKESFPLTVTSAQKNPTAFYLCASSISGRLNEQFFGPGTRLTVL.

This clone was seen a few times. J is TRBJ2-1 and V is TRBV19; D assignment may be TRBD1 or TRBD2 (5 bases each). The CDR3 loop spans 12 amino acids. V was trimmed by 1 base and J by 10 bases, leaving 8 bases between them. Germline V gene sequence: CDR1 LNHDA, CDR2 SQIVND (reference sequence). This CDR3 is CASSIGGREQFF. The CDR3 DNA sequence: TGTGCCAGTAGTATAGGGGGGAGAGAGCAGTTCTTC.

The chain employs TRBV9 and TRBJ2-5; D is unclear. Looked up from germline, CDR1 is SGDLS and CDR2 is YYNGEE. Trimming left V 1 base short and J 2 bases short, with 12 bases between. This CDR3 is built from 15 residues. This chain's CDR3 is CASSVRTTSQETQYF. CDR3 DNA sequence: TGTGCCAGCAGCGTACGTACAACCTCACAAGAGACCCAGTACTTC.

The chain combines TRBV5-1 with TRBJ1-2; 9 bases align to TRBD1. Germline V gene sequence: CDR1 SGHRS, CDR2 YFSETQ. The CDR3 contains 15 residues. V shed 4 bases and J 4 bases; nucleotides not matched to a gene: 8. CDR3 residues: CASSPGGTGFYGYTF. Written as DNA, the CDR3 is TGCGCCAGCAGCCCAGGCGGGACAGGGTTCTATGGCTACACCTTC.

This clone was counted a few times. V is TRBV10-3 and J is TRBJ2-3; the D gene could be TRBD1 or TRBD2 (5 bases each). The CDR3 length is 13 residues. Trimming shortened V by 5 bases and J by 4 bases, and 10 bases separated the two germline ends. CDR1 is ENHRY, CDR2 SYGVKD, per germline. For the CDR3, the DNA is TGTGCCATCAGTCAAGGGGACCCAGATACGCAGTATTTT. It yields the protein CAISQGDPDTQYF.